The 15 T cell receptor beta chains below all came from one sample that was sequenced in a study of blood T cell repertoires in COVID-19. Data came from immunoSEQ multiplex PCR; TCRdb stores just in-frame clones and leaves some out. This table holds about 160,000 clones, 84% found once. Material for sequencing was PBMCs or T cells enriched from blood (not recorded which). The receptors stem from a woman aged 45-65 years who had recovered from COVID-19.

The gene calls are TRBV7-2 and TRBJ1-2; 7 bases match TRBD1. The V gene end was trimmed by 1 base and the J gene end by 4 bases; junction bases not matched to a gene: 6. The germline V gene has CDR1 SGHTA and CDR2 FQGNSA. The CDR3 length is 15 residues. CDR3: CASSLVQGDSYGYTF. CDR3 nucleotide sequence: TGTGCCAGCAGCTTAGTTCAGGGGGATTCCTATGGCTACACCTTC.

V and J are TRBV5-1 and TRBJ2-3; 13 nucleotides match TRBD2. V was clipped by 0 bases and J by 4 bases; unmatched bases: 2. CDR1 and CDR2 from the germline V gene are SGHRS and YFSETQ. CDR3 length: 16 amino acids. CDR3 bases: TGCGCCAGCAGCTTGGTACTAGCGGGAGGGGCAGATACGCAGTATTTT. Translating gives CASSLVLAGGADTQYF.

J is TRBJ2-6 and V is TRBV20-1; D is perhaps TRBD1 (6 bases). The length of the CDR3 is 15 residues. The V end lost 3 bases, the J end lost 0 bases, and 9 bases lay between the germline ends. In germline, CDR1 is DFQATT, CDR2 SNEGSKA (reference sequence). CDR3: CSASWTASGANVLTF. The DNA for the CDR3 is TGCAGTGCTAGTTGGACAGCCTCTGGGGCCAACGTCCTGACTTTC.

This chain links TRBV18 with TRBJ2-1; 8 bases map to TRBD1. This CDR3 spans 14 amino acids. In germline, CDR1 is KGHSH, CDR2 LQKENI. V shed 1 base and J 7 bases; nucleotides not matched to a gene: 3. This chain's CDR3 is CASSPRQGANEQFF. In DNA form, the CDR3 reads TGTGCCAGCTCACCACGGCAGGGGGCTAATGAGCAGTTCTTC.

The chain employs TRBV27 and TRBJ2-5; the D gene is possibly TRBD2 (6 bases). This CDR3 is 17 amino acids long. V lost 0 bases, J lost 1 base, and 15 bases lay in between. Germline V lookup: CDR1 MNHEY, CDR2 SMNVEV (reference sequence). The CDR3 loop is CASSLSPWRATQETQYF. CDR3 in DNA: TGTGCCAGCAGTTTATCCCCTTGGAGGGCCACCCAAGAGACCCAGTACTTC.

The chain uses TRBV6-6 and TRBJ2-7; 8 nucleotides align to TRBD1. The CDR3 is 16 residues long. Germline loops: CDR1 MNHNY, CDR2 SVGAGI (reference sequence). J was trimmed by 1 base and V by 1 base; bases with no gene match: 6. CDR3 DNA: TGTGCCAGCAGTTACTTTAGACAGGGGCCTTCCTACGAGCAGTACTTC. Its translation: CASSYFRQGPSYEQYF.

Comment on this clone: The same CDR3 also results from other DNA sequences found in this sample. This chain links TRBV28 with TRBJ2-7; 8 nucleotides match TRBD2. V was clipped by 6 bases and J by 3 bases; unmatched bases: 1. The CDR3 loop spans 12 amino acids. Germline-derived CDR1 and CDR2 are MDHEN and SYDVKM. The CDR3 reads CASSSGSYEQYF. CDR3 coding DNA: TGTGCCAGCAGCAGCGGGAGCTACGAGCAGTACTTC.

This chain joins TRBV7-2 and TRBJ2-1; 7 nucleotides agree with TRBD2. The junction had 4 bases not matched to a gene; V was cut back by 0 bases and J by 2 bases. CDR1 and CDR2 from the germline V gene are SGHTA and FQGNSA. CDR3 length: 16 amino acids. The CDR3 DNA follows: TGTGCCAGCAGCTTAGCTCCTAGCGGAGCCTACAATGAGCAGTTCTTC. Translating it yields CASSLAPSGAYNEQFF.

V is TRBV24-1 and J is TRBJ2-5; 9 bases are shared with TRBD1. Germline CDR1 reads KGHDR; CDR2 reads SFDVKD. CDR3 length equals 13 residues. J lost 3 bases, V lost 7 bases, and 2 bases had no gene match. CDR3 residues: CATSRTGEETQYF. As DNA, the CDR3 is TGTGCCACCAGCAGGACAGGGGAAGAGACCCAGTACTTC.

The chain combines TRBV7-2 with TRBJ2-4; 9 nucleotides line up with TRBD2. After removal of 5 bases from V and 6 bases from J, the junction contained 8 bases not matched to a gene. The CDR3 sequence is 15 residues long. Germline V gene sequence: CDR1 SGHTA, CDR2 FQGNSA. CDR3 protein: CASSQLAGLGNIQYF. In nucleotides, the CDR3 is TGTGCCAGCAGCCAGCTAGCGGGACTGGGAAACATTCAGTACTTC.

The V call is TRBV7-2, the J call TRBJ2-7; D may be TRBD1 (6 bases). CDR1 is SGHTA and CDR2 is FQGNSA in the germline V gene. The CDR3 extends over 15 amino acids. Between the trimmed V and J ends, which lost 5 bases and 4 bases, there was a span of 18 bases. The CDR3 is CASSRVGGGSYEQYF. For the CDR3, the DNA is TGTGCCAGCAGCCGCGTCGGTGGGGGCAGTTACGAGCAGTACTTC.

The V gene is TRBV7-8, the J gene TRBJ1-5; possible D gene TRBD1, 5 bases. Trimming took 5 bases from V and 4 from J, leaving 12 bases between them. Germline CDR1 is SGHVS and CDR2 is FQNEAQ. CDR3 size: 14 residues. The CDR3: CASSKGLTNQPQHF. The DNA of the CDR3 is TGTGCCAGCAGCAAGGGACTTACGAATCAGCCCCAGCATTTT.

CDR3 nucleotide sequence: TGTGCCAGCAGCCATAGACAGGGGCGAAACACCATATATTTT. Translated: CASSHRQGRNTIYF. V and J are TRBV3-1 (or the pseudogene TRBV3-2) and TRBJ1-3; 8 bases agree with TRBD1. J was trimmed by 5 bases and V by 3 bases; bases with no gene match: 3. The CDR3 consists of 14 residues. CDR1 LGHDT and CDR2 YNNKEL come from the germline V gene (reference sequence).

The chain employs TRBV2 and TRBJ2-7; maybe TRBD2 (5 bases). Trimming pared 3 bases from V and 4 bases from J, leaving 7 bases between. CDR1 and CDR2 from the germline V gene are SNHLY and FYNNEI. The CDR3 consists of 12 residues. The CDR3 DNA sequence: TGTGCCAGCAGTGAGCAGCGGTACGAGCAGTACTTC. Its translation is CASSEQRYEQYF.

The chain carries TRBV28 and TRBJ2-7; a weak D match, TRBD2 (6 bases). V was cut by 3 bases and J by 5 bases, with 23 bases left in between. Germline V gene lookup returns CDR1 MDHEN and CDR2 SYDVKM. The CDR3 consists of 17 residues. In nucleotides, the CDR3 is TGTGCCAGCAGTTTTGGGGGGTGGGGCGGGACGGTCCACGAGCAGTACTTC. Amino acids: CASSFGGWGGTVHEQYF.